Sequencing of this TCR beta chain was carried out in a study of blood T cell repertoires in COVID-19. The overall study: The cDNA or gDNA used as material had been derived from T cells, B-cell-depleted T cells, or PBMCs.

Germline V CDR1 and CDR2: SEHNR, FQNEAQ (reference sequence). The V segment lost 5 bases and the J segment 5 bases; nucleotides outside the gene matches: 10. This CDR3 spans 16 amino acids. Individuals aged about 18 to 90 years were recruited from 24 US areas. Assignments of participants to cohorts depended upon their own reported clinical history. Shortly before study entry, within 2 weeks, exposed participants had met a COVID-19 case. The method was immunoSEQ multiplex PCR; TCRdb's version includes in-frame clones alone and lacks a portion of them. The sample holds more than 110,000 clones, around 80% seen once.

Sequences were obtained from PBMCs or T cells enriched from blood (not recorded which). The V gene is TRBV7-9, the J gene TRBJ2-2; 8 bases fit TRBD1. The TCR originated in a woman aged 18-29 years who had been exposed to COVID-19. This CDR3 is CASSPQGQDITGELFF. CDR3 nucleotide sequence: TGTGCCAGCAGCCCACAGGGACAGGATATTACCGGGGAGCTGTTTTTT.